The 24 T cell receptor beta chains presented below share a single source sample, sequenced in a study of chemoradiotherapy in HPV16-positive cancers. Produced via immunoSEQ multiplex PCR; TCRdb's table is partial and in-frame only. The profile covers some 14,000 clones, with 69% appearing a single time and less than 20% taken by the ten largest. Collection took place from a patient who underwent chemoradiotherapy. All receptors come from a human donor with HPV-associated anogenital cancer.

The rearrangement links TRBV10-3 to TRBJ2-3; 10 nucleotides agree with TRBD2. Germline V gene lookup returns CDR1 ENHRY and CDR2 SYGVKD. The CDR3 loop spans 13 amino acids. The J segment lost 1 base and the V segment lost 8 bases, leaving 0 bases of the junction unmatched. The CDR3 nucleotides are TGTGCCATCGGGACTAGCGGCACAGATACGCAGTATTTT. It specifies CAIGTSGTDTQYF.

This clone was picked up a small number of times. CDR3 amino acids: CASSTTLGRGEFF. The CDR3 nucleotides are TGTGCCAGCAGCACTACTCTGGGGCGGGGGGAGTTCTTC. The rearrangement uses TRBV7-2 and TRBJ2-1, with 8 bases fitting TRBD2. V was pared by 5 bases and J by 14 bases, with 11 bases of the junction left unmatched. CDR1 and CDR2 from the germline V gene are SGHTA and FQGNSA. This CDR3 region has 13 residues.

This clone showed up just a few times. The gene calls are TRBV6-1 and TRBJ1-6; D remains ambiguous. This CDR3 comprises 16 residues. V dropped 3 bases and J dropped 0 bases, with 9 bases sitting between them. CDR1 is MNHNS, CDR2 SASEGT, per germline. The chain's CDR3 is CASSDFYSSYNSPLHF. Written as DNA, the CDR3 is TGTGCCAGCAGTGACTTCTACAGCTCCTATAATTCACCCCTCCACTTT.

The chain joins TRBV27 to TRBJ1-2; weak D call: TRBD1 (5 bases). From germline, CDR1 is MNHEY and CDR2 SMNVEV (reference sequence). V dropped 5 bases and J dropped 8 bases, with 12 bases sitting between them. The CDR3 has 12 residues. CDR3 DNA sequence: TGTGCCAGCAGTCCCAACCGGGGGGGCTACACCTTC. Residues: CASSPNRGGYTF.

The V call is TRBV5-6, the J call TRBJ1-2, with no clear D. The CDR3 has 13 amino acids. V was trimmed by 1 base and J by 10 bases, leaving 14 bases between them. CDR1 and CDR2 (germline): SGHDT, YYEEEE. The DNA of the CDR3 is TGTGCCAGCAGCTTGTATCCGGTTTCGGACTACACCTTC. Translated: CASSLYPVSDYTF. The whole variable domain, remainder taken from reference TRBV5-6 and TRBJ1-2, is DAGVTQSPTHLIKTRGQQVTLRCSPKSGHDTVSWYQQALGQGPQFIFQYYEEEERQRGNFPDRFSGHQFPNYSSELNVNALLLGDSALYLCASSLYPVSDYTFGSGTRLTVV.

Here the CDR3 DNA reads TGTGCCAGCAGCCAAGATGTTACGGCCGATTCACCCCTCCACTTT. It is translated as CASSQDVTADSPLHF. V is TRBV14 and J is TRBJ1-6; D unclear. Per the germline V gene, CDR1 is SGHDN and CDR2 is FVKESK. The CDR3 length is 15 residues. Deletions cut 0 bases from V and 8 bases from J, with 11 bases between.

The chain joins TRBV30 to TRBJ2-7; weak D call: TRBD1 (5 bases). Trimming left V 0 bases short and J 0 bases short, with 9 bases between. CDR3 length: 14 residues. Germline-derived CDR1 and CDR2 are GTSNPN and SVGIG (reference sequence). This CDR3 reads CAWSVRGSSYEQYF. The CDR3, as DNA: TGTGCCTGGAGTGTAAGGGGCAGCTCCTACGAGCAGTACTTC.

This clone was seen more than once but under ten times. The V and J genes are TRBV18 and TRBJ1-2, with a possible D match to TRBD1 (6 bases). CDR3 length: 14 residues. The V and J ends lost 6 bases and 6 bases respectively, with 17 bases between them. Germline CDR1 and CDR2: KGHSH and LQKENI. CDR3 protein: CASSRNREGNGYTF. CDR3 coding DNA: TGTGCCAGCTCGCGAAACAGGGAGGGTAATGGCTACACCTTC. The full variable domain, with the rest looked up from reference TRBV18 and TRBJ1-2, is NAGVMQNPRHLVRRRGQEARLRCSPMKGHSHVYWYRQLPEEGLKFMVYLQKENIIDESGMPKERFSAEFPKEGPSILRIQQVVRGDSAAYFCASSRNREGNGYTFGSGTRLTVV.

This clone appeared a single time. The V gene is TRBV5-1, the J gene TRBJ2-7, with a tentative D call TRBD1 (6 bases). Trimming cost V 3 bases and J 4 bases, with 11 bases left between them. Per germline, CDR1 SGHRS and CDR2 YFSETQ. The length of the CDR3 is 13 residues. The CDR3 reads CASSSGQGYEQYF. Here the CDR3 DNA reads TGCGCCAGCAGCTCGGGACAAGGATACGAGCAGTACTTC.

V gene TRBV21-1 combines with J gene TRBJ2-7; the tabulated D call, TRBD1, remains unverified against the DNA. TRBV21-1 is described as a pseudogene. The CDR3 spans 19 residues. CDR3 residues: CASSKILDRRQGAYGEQYF. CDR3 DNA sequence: TGTGCCAGCAGCAAAATCCTAGATAGGAGGCAGGGGGCCTACGGCGAGCAGTACTTC.

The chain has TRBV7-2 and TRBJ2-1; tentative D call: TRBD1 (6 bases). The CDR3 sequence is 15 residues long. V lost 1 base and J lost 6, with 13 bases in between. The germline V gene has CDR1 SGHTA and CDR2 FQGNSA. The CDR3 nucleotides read TGTGCCAGCAGCTTAGACAGGGTGGCTCCCAATGAGCAGTTCTTC. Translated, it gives CASSLDRVAPNEQFF.

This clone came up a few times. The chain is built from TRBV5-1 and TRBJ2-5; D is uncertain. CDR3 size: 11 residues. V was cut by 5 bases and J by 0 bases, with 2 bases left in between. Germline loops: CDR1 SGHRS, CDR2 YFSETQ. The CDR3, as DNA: TGCGCCAGCAGAGACCAAGAGACCCAGTACTTC. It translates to CASRDQETQYF.

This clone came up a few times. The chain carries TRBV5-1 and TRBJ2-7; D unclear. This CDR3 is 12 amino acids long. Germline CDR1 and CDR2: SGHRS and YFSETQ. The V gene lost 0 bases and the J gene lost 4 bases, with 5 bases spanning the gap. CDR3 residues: CASSLDLYEQYF. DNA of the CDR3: TGCGCCAGCAGCTTGGATTTATACGAGCAGTACTTC. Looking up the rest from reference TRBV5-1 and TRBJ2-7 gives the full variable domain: KAGVTQTPRYLIKTRGQQVTLSCSPISGHRSVSWYQQTPGQGLQFLFEYFSETQRNKGNFPGRFSGRQFSNSRSEMNVSTLELGDSALYLCASSLDLYEQYFGPGTRLTVT.

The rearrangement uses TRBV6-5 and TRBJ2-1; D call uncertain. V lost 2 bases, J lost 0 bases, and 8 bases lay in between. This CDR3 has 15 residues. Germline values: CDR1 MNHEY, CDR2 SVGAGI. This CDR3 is CASSYRDISYNEQFF. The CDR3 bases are TGTGCCAGCAGTTACAGGGATATCTCCTACAATGAGCAGTTCTTC.

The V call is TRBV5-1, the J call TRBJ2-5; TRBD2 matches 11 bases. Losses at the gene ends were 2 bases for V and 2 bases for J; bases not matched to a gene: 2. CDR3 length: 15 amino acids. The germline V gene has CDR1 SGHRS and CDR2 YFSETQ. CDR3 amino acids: CASSFSGGAQETQYF. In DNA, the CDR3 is TGCGCCAGCAGCTTTAGCGGGGGGGCTCAAGAGACCCAGTACTTC.

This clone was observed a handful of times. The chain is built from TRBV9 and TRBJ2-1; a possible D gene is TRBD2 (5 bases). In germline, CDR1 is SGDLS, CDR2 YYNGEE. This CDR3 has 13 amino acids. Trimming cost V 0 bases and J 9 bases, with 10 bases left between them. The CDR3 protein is CASSVEGVGEQFF. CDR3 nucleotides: TGTGCCAGCAGCGTAGAGGGAGTAGGTGAGCAGTTCTTC.

This chain's CDR3 is CASSQEIGLGLLNEQFF. The DNA for the CDR3 is TGTGCCAGCAGCCAAGAGATAGGACTAGGACTCTTGAATGAGCAGTTCTTC. The V and J genes are TRBV4-2 and TRBJ2-1, with 7 bases aligning to TRBD2. This CDR3 is built from 17 residues. V lost 0 bases and J lost 7; bases outside the gene matches: 12. CDR1 is LGHNA and CDR2 is YNFKEQ in the germline V gene.

In DNA, the CDR3 is TGTGCCAGCAGTCCTCAACAGGGGATGAACACTGAAGCTTTCTTT. Amino acid sequence: CASSPQQGMNTEAFF. V gene TRBV28 combines with J gene TRBJ1-1; TRBD1 agrees at 7 bases. The CDR3 contains 15 residues. Per the germline V gene, CDR1 is MDHEN and CDR2 is SYDVKM. The junction had 6 bases not matched to a gene; V was cut back by 5 bases and J by 0 bases.

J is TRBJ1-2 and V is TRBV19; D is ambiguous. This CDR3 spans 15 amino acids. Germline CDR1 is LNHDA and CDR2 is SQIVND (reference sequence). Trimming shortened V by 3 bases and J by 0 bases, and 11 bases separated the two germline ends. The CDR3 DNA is TGTGCCAGTAGTATGCCTGGGTCAGCTAACTATGGCTACACCTTC. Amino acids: CASSMPGSANYGYTF.

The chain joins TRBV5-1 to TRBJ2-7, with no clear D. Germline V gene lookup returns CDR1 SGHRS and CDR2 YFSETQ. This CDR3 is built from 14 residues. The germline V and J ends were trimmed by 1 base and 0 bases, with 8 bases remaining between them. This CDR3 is CASSLSALSYEQYF. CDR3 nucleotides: TGCGCCAGCAGCTTGTCCGCACTCTCCTACGAGCAGTACTTC.

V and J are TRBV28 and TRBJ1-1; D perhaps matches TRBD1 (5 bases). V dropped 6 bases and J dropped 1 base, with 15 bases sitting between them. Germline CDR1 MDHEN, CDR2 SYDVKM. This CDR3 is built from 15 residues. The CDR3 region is CASSTPGLQNTEAFF. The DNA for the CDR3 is TGTGCCAGCAGCACCCCGGGACTCCAGAACACTGAAGCTTTCTTT.

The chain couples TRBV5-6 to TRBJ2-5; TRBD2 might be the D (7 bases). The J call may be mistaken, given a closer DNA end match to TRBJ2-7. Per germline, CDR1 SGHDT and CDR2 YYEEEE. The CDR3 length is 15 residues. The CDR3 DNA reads TGTGCCAGCAGCTTTGGGGGGGACACCTACTACGAGCAGTACTTC. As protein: CASSFGGDTYYEQYF.

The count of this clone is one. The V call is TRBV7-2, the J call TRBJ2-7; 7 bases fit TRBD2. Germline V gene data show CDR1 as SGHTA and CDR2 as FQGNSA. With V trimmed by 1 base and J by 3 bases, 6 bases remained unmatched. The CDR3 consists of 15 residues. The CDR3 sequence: CASSLDGGGVYEQYF. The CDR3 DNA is TGTGCCAGCAGCTTAGACGGCGGGGGTGTCTACGAGCAGTACTTC.

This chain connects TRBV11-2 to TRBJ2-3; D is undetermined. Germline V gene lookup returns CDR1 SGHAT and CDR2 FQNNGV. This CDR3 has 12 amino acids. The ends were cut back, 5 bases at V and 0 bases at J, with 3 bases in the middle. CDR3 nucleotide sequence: TGTGCCAGCAGCCCAAGCACAGATACGCAGTATTTT. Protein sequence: CASSPSTDTQYF.